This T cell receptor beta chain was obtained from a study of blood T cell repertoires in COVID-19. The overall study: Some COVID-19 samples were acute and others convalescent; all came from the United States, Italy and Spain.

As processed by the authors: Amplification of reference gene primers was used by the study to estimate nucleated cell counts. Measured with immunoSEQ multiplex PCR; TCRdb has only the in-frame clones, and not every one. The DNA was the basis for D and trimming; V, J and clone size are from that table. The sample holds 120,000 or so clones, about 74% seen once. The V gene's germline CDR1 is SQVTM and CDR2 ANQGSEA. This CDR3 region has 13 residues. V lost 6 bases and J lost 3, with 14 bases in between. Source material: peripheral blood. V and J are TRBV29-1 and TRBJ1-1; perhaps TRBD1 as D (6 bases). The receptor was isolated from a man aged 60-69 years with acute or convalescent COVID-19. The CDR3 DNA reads TGCAGCGTCCCCGACAGGTCAGACACTGAAGCTTTCTTT. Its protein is CSVPDRSDTEAFF.